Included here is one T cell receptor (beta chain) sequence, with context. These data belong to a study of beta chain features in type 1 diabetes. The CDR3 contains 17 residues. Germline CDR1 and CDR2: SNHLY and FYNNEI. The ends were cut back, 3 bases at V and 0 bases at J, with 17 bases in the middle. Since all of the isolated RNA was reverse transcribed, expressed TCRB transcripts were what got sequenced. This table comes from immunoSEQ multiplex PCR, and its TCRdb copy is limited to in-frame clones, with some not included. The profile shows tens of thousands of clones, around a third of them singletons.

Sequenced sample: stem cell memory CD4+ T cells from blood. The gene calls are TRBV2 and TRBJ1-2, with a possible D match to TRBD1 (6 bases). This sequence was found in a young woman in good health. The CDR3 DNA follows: TGTGCCAGCAGTGAGTTTTTCACGGGACAAACTAACTATGGCTACACCTTC. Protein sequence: CASSEFFTGQTNYGYTF.